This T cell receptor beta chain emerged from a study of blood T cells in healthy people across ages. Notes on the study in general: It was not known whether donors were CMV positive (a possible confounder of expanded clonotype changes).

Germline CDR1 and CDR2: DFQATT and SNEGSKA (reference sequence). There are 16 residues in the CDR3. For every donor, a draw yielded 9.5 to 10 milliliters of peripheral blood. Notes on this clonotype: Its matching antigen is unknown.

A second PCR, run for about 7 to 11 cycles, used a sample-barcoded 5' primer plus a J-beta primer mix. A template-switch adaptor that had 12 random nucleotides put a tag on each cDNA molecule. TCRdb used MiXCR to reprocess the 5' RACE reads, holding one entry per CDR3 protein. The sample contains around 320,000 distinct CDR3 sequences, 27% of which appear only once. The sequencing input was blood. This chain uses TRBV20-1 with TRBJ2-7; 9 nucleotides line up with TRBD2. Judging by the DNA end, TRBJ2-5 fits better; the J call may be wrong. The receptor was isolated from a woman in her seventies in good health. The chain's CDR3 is CSASILIGGGVETQYF. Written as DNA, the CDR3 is TGCAGTGCTAGTATCTTGATTGGCGGGGGGGTTGAGACCCAGTACTTC.